This T cell receptor beta chain was sequenced in a study of lymphopenia after photon versus proton radiotherapy. With 0 bases removed from V and 6 bases from J, the gap between germline ends came to 18 bases. Germline CDR1 reads LNHNV; CDR2 reads YYDKDF (reference sequence). This CDR3 region has 16 residues. Repertoires were generated with immunoSEQ multiplex PCR, while TCRdb's copy carries only in-frame clones and drops some. The table records some 40,000 clones, 80% to 95% of them present only once. Sequenced material: peripheral blood, taken from a patient treated with photon-based radiotherapy. This TCR derives from a man between 60 and 75 years old with cholangiocarcinoma. The chain employs TRBV15 and TRBJ2-7, with D possibly matching TRBD2 (6 bases). For the CDR3, the DNA is TGTGCCACCAGCAGAGACACCTTCCCTTTGCGGGGCGAGCAGTACTTC. Protein sequence: CATSRDTFPLRGEQYF.